This T cell receptor (beta chain) was captured in a study of cytomegalovirus exposure and HLA in healthy donors. In the PCR, 60 Vbeta and 13 Jbeta primers were used. Profiling relied on immunoSEQ multiplex PCR, and the TCRdb table lists in-frame clones only, not all of them. This table holds roughly 71,000 clones, around 70% found once. Healthy bone marrow donors made up the donor group. Sequencing was carried out using PBMCs. The source of this sequence is a human donor in good health.

As DNA, the CDR3 is TGTGCCAGCAGCCCAGGGTGGACAGGGGAGGACTACACCTTC. This encodes CASSPGWTGEDYTF. The V and J genes are TRBV11-2 and TRBJ1-2; TRBD1 matches 9 bases. V shed 5 bases and J 10 bases; nucleotides not matched to a gene: 11. From germline, CDR1 is SGHAT and CDR2 FQNNGV. The CDR3 is 14 amino acids.